Listed here are 20 T cell receptor beta chains from one sample, sequenced in a study of vaccination effects on CD4 cells after COVID-19. These receptors have no identified antigens. Within the ViraFEST assay, antigen-specific CD4+ T cells underwent expansion with viral peptide pools prior to sequencing. The authors isolated CD4+ T cells after around nine days of culture. Their SARS-CoV-2 infection, verified by PCR, occurred between March and December 2020. The protocol was immunoSEQ multiplex PCR, while the TCRdb copy is restricted to in-frame clones and leaves out a portion. This sample has tens of thousands of clones, with under 85% found just once. The sample in question was CD4+ T cells from PBMCs cultured with a peptide pool, obtained before COVID-19 vaccination. These receptors all stem from a human donor who had a prior SARS-CoV-2 infection.

The chain couples TRBV15 to TRBJ1-5; D gene uncertain. CDR1 and CDR2 (germline): LNHNV, YYDKDF (reference sequence). Trimming stripped 0 bases from V and 11 bases from J, with 11 bases between. This CDR3 is built from 13 residues. CDR3 coding DNA: TGTGCCACCAGCAGAGATCTCAACCCATCCCAGCATTTT. Translated, it gives CATSRDLNPSQHF.

This chain joins TRBV7-9 and TRBJ2-1; 9 bases align to TRBD2. Looked up from germline, CDR1 is SEHNR and CDR2 is FQNEAQ (reference sequence). This CDR3 contains 17 residues. V trimming: 5 bases; J trimming: 10 bases; junction bases outside the gene matches: 18. The CDR3 DNA reads TGTGCCAGCAGCCCGACGGGGGTTAGCGGGAGCCGCGGAGAGCAGTTCTTC. This gives the protein CASSPTGVSGSRGEQFF.

The V and J genes are TRBV10-3 and TRBJ1-1; TRBD1 matches at 7 bases. Germline assignment: CDR1 ENHRY and CDR2 SYGVKD. The CDR3 covers 15 residues. The ends lost 6 bases at V and 0 bases at J; junction bases unmatched: 7. The CDR3 DNA reads as TGTGCCATCAGCACACGGGACAGAATGAACACTGAAGCTTTCTTT. It codes for CAISTRDRMNTEAFF.

This clone was detected only a few times. V and J are TRBV19 and TRBJ2-5, with 11 bases lining up with TRBD1. Germline V gene data show CDR1 as LNHDA and CDR2 as SQIVND (reference sequence). J was trimmed by 4 bases and V by 3 bases; bases with no gene match: 13. This CDR3 is 18 amino acids long. The CDR3 protein is CASSILRTGGAGRETQYF. The CDR3 DNA is TGTGCCAGTAGTATCCTGAGGACAGGGGGCGCGGGTCGAGAGACCCAGTACTTC.

The chain uses TRBV2 and TRBJ2-7; D gene ambiguous. Germline V lookup: CDR1 SNHLY, CDR2 FYNNEI. This CDR3 contains 13 residues. V was clipped by 4 bases and J by 3 bases, with 10 bases between them. The CDR3 reads CASSGPPVYEQYF. The CDR3 coding sequence is TGTGCCAGCAGTGGGCCACCCGTCTACGAGCAGTACTTC. Combining the CDR3 with reference TRBV2 and TRBJ2-7 gives the whole variable domain EPEVTQTPSHQVTQMGQEVILRCVPISNHLYFYWYRQILGQKVEFLVSFYNNEISEKSEIFDDQFSVERPDGSNFTLKIRSTKLEDSAMYFCASSGPPVYEQYFGPGTRLTVT.

The rearrangement joins TRBV4-2 to TRBJ2-5; D ambiguous. This CDR3 has 14 amino acids. The germline V gene has CDR1 LGHNA and CDR2 YNFKEQ. The V end lost 0 bases, the J end lost 1 base, and 6 bases lay between the germline ends. In DNA, the CDR3 is TGTGCCAGCAGCCAAGATCGGCTCCAAGAGACCCAGTACTTC. It specifies CASSQDRLQETQYF.

A remark on this clone: Other nucleotide sequences in the sample specify the same CDR3. V usage is TRBV5-4 and J usage is TRBJ2-3, with 9 positions matching TRBD2. CDR1 and CDR2 (germline): SGHNT, YYREEE (reference sequence). The CDR3 has 16 amino acids. Unmatched junction bases numbered 4, after V lost 0 bases and J lost 2 bases. For the CDR3, the DNA is TGTGCCAGCAGCTTGGGCCTAGCGGGGTCCACAGATACGCAGTATTTT. It translates to CASSLGLAGSTDTQYF.

This clone was counted between two and nine times. The V gene is TRBV3-1 (or the pseudogene TRBV3-2), the J gene TRBJ1-2, with D perhaps matching TRBD1 (6 bases). The CDR3 totals 16 residues. V lost 0 bases and J 8 bases, leaving 19 bases between the germline ends. Germline V gene lookup returns CDR1 LGHDT and CDR2 YNNKEL (reference sequence). The CDR3 nucleotides read TGTGCCAGCAGCCAAGATCGGGGGTCCAGGGGAGGCGGCTACACCTTC. This gives the protein CASSQDRGSRGGGYTF.

This chain's CDR3 is CASSSPGTSGVPPHYEQYF. CDR3 in DNA: TGTGCCAGCAGCTCACCCGGGACTAGCGGGGTTCCTCCACATTACGAGCAGTACTTC. V gene TRBV6-9 combines with J gene TRBJ2-7; 13 bases line up with TRBD2. This CDR3 region has 19 residues. V lost 6 bases, J lost 4 bases, and 18 bases stayed unmatched. CDR1 and CDR2 from the germline V gene are MNHGY and SVAAGI.

This clone showed up just a few times. The chain carries TRBV30 and TRBJ1-6; no definite D call. CDR1 and CDR2 (germline): GTSNPN, SVGIG (reference sequence). V was clipped by 5 bases and J by 2 bases, with 7 bases between them. CDR3 length: 13 amino acids. CDR3 coding DNA: TGTGCCTGGGACATCGCCTATAATTCACCCCTCCACTTT. This translates into CAWDIAYNSPLHF. The full variable domain, completed using reference TRBV30 and TRBJ1-6, is SQTIHQWPATLVQPVGSPLSLECTVEGTSNPNLYWYRQAAGRGLQLLFYSVGIGQISSEVPQNLSASRPQDRQFILSSKKLLLSDSGFYLCAWDIAYNSPLHFGNGTRLTVT.

CDR3 sequence: CASSPFRAGGNTIYF. The CDR3 region has the DNA TGTGCCAGCTCACCATTTCGGGCCGGTGGAAACACCATATATTTT. The rearrangement uses TRBV18 and TRBJ1-3; D is undetermined. The CDR3 runs to 15 residues. The V end lost 2 bases, the J end lost 3 bases, and 11 bases lay between the germline ends. Germline V lookup: CDR1 KGHSH, CDR2 LQKENI.

The chain is built from TRBV4-2 and TRBJ2-3; D is unclear. The CDR3 runs 17 residues. CDR1 is LGHNA and CDR2 is YNFKEQ in the germline V gene. Trimming pared 2 bases from V and 0 bases from J, leaving 15 bases between. The CDR3 is CASSQNSPTTSTDTQYF. CDR3 nucleotide sequence: TGTGCCAGCAGCCAAAATTCTCCTACGACTAGCACAGATACGCAGTATTTT.

The rearrangement links TRBV28 to TRBJ1-2, with TRBD1 matching 7 bases. The CDR3 runs to 14 residues. CDR1 and CDR2 from the germline V gene are MDHEN and SYDVKM. V lost 4 bases, J lost 0 bases, and 2 bases stayed unmatched. The CDR3 region is CASSSTGSNYGYTF. The CDR3 DNA follows: TGTGCCAGCAGTTCGACAGGGTCTAACTATGGCTACACCTTC.

The chain is built from TRBV28 and TRBJ1-2; 9 nucleotides line up with TRBD1. The CDR3 extends over 13 amino acids. V shed 6 bases, J shed 8 bases, and the junction held 7 bases outside the gene matches. CDR1 and CDR2 (germline): MDHEN, SYDVKM. This chain's CDR3 is CASSRDRERGYTF. In DNA form, the CDR3 reads TGTGCCAGCAGCCGGGACAGGGAAAGGGGCTACACCTTC.

The chain uses TRBV11-3 and TRBJ2-5; 9 bases match TRBD1. The CDR3 extends over 13 amino acids. Germline CDR1 SGHNT, CDR2 YENEEA. V gave up 4 bases and J gave up 7 bases; unmatched junction bases: 4. The DNA of the CDR3 is TGTGCCAGCAGCTCGGGACAGGGTACGACCCAGTACTTC. Translated, it gives CASSSGQGTTQYF.

The rearrangement links TRBV11-2 to TRBJ2-5; the match to TRBD2 covers 9 bases. The CDR3 sequence is 15 residues long. Germline V gene sequence: CDR1 SGHAT, CDR2 FQNNGV. Germline trimming cut 5 bases from V and 7 bases from J; bases unmatched to any gene: 11. CDR3 amino acids: CASSALRRGGGTQYF. The DNA for the CDR3 is TGTGCCAGCAGCGCCCTGCGGCGGGGGGGTGGGACCCAGTACTTC.

This clone showed up just once. The CDR3 loop is CASSLRSGAKGEQYF. CDR3 sequence (DNA): TGTGCCAGCAGCTTGAGGTCTGGAGCTAAGGGCGAGCAGTACTTC. This chain links TRBV5-5 with TRBJ2-7, with D hard to call. The CDR3 has 15 amino acids. Trimming left V 1 base short and J 6 bases short, with 17 bases between. Looked up from germline, CDR1 is SGHKS and CDR2 is YYEKEE (reference sequence).

This clone was counted a single time. V gene TRBV5-1 combines with J gene TRBJ2-2; 8 bases line up with TRBD1. The CDR3 contains 15 residues. The germline V gene has CDR1 SGHRS and CDR2 YFSETQ. V lost 3 bases and J lost 5; bases outside the gene matches: 6. The CDR3 DNA is TGCGCCAGCAGCTGGGACAGGCCGGGTACCGGGGAGCTGTTTTTT. As protein: CASSWDRPGTGELFF.

The V and J genes are TRBV9 and TRBJ1-6, with D unresolved. Trimming shortened V by 3 bases and J by 0 bases, and 7 bases separated the two germline ends. The germline V gene encodes CDR1 SGDLS and CDR2 YYNGEE. This CDR3 is 15 amino acids long. As DNA, the CDR3 is TGTGCCAGCAGCGGTCCTGGCTCCTATAATTCACCCCTCCACTTT. Its translation is CASSGPGSYNSPLHF.

The DNA of the CDR3 is TGTGCCACCAAACCCAACAGGGACTCCTACGAGCAGTACTTC. It yields the protein CATKPNRDSYEQYF. The chain has TRBV2 and TRBJ2-7; D may be TRBD1 (6 bases). CDR3 size: 14 residues. The germline gives CDR1 SNHLY, CDR2 FYNNEI. Between the trimmed V and J ends, which lost 10 bases and 0 bases, there was a span of 16 bases.